This T cell receptor (beta chain) was captured in a study of CD8+CD57+ T cells in acquired aplastic anemia. Overall study context: Sorted CD4+ and CD8+ cells gave a mean 3.2 ug DNA, range about 0.19 to 27.4 ug.

Patients selected for sequencing had displayed CD8+CD57+ cell expansion by flow cytometry. To note about this clonotype: Its target is not known.

Study conclusions and caveats: Statistical testing detected no significant gap in CD8+ Simpson's diversity between patients and controls. Overlap between patients and controls comprised about 28 CD8+ CDR3 sequences.

Profiles of TCR beta VDJ and CDR3 were generated from a genomic DNA template. TCRdb independently ran MiXCR on the reads; one entry per CDR3 protein. The sample consists of about 200,000 distinct CDR3 sequences, less than 60% of them appearing once. The sample was sorted CD4+, CD8+, or CD8+CD57+ T cells (not recorded which) from PBMCs. The receptor was derived from a human donor with aplastic anemia.

CDR3 residues: CASSFPWGGNTEAFF. The CDR3 DNA reads TGTGCCAGCAGTTTCCCCTGGGGGGGGAACACTGAAGCTTTCTTT. This sequence joins TRBV28 and TRBJ1-1; D may be TRBD1 (5 bases). V lost 3 bases to trimming and J lost 1 base, with 12 bases between them. Germline V gives CDR1 MDHEN, CDR2 SYDVKM. This CDR3 is built from 15 residues.